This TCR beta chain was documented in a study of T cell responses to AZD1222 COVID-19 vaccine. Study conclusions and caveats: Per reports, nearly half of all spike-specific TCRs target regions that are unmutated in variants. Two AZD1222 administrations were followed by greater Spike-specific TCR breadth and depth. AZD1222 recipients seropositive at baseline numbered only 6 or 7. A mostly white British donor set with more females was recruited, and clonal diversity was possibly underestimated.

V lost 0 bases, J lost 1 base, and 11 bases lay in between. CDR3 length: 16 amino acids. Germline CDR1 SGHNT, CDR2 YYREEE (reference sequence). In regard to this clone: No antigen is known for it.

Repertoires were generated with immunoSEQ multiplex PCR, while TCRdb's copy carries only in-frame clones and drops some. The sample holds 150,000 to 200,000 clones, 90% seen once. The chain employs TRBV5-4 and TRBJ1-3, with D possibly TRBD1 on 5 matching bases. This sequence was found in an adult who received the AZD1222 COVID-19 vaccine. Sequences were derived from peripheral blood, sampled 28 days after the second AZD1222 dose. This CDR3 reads CASSLATGISGNTIYF. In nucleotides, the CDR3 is TGTGCCAGCAGCTTGGCCACAGGAATATCTGGAAACACCATATATTTT.